This TCR beta chain appears in the sequencing data of a study of shared clonotypes between healthy human individuals. The table came from immunoSEQ multiplex PCR; TCRdb's copy has only in-frame clones and leaves some out. Of just under 95,000 clones in the sample, around 68% were seen once. This CDR3 comprises 17 residues. Sequencing was done on a sample of memory CD8+ T cells sorted from blood. The subset is: CD45RO+ cells pooled with CCR7-negative TemRA cells. The chain combines TRBV1 with TRBJ1-2. TRBV1 corresponds to a pseudogene. This receptor was identified in a man younger than 45 in good health. Written as DNA, the CDR3 is TGCACCAGCAGCCAAGACCTCCCTAGGAGGGACTGGGATGGCTACACCTTC. Encoded protein: CTSSQDLPRRDWDGYTF.